The rows below give T cell receptor beta chains drawn from one sample of a study of T cells expressing NK-cell markers. Each CDR3 protein gets one entry in TCRdb, which reprocessed the 5' RACE reads and gives no DNA. The data include hundreds of thousands of distinct CDR3 sequences; the top ten clones carry 4% to 4.5%. What was sequenced was blood T cells: a sorted CD56 or NKG2C T cell subset, CD4+ or CD8+ T cells, or bulk PBMC T cells (not recorded which). The receptors were sampled from a woman between 18 and 69 years old in good health. Each CDR3 is given with its conserved first and last residue. Fields, in order: J gene, V gene, CDR3 protein.

>TRBJ2-3|TRBV4-1
CASSQGGRSQYTDTQYF
>TRBJ2-7|TRBV12-3/TRBV12-4
CASSALTSGPYEQYF
>TRBJ1-1|TRBV12-3/TRBV12-4
CASSFRGGTEAFF
>TRBJ2-7|TRBV20-1
CSAQGAYEQYF
>TRBJ2-1|TRBV21-1
CASSVRTSGSLSYNEQFF
>TRBJ1-6|TRBV20-1
CSAREQGPKYNSPLHF
>TRBJ2-3|TRBV20-1
CSASRRGSTDTQYF
>TRBJ2-7|TRBV5-1
CASTRDGGGYEQYF
>TRBJ2-1|TRBV12-3/TRBV12-4
CASSPGGVRTGAYNEQFF
>TRBJ2-5|TRBV6-2/TRBV6-3
CASVTPGAETQYF
>TRBJ2-1|TRBV6-1
CATSRGVGNEQFF
>TRBJ1-1|TRBV5-4
CASSFGVSNTEAFF
>TRBJ2-7|TRBV28
CASSPGTGWREQYF
>TRBJ1-2|TRBV6-2/TRBV6-3
CASSLQGPQDYGYTF
>TRBJ2-1|TRBV11-1
CASSGGRPVLFF
>TRBJ1-3|TRBV3-1
CASSQGRTNSGNTIYF
>TRBJ2-3|TRBV18
CASSEGADTQYF
>TRBJ2-1|TRBV6-2/TRBV6-3
CASSPGLATDEQFF
>TRBJ2-7|TRBV29-1
CSVEDGPPQRYEQYF
>TRBJ2-3|TRBV11-2
CASSLEGRRTDTQYF